The clone carrying this T cell receptor beta chain was seen a handful of times. Antigen: not known. V shed 0 bases and J 6 bases; nucleotides not matched to a gene: 3. The CDR3 sequence is 16 residues long. Germline-derived CDR1 and CDR2 are MGHRA and YSYEKL. MiXCR, run by TCRdb on the 5' RACE reads, gives a single entry per CDR3 protein. The sample includes under 500,000 distinct CDR3 sequences, over 11% of them seen just once. This sample was included in a study of identical twins. Study results and caveats: For monozygotic twins, models underestimated out-of-frame TCR alpha sharing.

The sample was also reused in another study, on yellow fever vaccine responses in identical twins. From that second work: It has been reported that, in twins, the vaccine T cell response seemed partly convergent and partly personalized.

The sequence was collected from a woman aged 18-30 years in good health. Material: CD4+ T cells sorted from blood. The chain couples TRBV4-1 to TRBJ1-6; TRBD1 agrees at 9 bases. CDR3 protein: CASSQEMTGGNSPLHF. For the CDR3, the DNA is TGCGCCAGCAGCCAAGAAATGACAGGGGGTAATTCACCCCTCCACTTT.